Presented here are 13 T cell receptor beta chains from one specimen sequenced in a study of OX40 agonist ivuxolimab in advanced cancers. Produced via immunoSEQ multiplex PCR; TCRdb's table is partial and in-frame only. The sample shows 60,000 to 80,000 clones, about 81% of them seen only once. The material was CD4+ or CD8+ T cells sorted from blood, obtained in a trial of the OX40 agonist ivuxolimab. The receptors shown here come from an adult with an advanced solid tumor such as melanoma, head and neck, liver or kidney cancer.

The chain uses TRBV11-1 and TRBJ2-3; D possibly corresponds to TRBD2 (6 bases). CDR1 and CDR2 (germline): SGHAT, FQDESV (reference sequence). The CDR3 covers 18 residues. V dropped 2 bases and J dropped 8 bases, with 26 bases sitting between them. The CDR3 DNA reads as TGTGCCAGCAGCTTATCCTCGTCAGGCGGGAAATTCATAGTTACGCAGTATTTT. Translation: CASSLSSSGGKFIVTQYF.

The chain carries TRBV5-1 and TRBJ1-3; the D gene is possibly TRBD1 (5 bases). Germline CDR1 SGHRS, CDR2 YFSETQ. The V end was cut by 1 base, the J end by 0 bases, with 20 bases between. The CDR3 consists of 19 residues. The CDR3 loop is CASSLIFRGEANSGNTIYF. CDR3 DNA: TGCGCCAGCAGCTTGATTTTTAGGGGAGAGGCAAACTCTGGAAACACCATATATTTT. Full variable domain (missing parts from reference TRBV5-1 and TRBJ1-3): KAGVTQTPRYLIKTRGQQVTLSCSPISGHRSVSWYQQTPGQGLQFLFEYFSETQRNKGNFPGRFSGRQFSNSRSEMNVSTLELGDSALYLCASSLIFRGEANSGNTIYFGEGSWLTVV.

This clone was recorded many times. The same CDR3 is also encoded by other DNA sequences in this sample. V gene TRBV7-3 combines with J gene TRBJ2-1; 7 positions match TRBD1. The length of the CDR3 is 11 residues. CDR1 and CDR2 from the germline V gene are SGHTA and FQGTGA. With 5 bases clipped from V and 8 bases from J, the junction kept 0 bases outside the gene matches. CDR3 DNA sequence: TGTGCCAGCAGCCAGGGGGATGAGCAGTTCTTC. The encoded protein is CASSQGDEQFF.

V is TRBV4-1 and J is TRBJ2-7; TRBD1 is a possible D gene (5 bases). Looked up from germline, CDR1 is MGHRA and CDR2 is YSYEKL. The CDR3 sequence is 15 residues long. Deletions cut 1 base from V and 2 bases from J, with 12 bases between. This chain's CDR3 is CASSQATGGAYEQYF. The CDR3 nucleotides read TGCGCCAGCAGCCAAGCAACAGGTGGGGCCTACGAGCAGTACTTC.

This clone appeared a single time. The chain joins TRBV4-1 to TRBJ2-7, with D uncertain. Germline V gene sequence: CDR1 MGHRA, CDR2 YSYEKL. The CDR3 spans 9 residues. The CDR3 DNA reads TGTGCCAGCAGCCAAGAGGTAGAGGTC. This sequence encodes CASSQEVEV.

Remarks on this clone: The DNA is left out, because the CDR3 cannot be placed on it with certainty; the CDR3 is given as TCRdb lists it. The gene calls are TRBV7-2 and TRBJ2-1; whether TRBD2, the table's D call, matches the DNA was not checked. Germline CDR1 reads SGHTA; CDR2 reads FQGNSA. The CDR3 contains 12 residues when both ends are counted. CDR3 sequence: CASSFTSVEQFF.

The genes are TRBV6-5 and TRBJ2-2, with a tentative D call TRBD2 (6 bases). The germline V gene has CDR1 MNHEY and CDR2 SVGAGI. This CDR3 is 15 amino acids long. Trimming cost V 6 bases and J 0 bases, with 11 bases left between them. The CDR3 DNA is TGTGCCAGCAGCGGGCGGGGCGCGAACACCGGGGAGCTGTTTTTT. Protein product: CASSGRGANTGELFF.

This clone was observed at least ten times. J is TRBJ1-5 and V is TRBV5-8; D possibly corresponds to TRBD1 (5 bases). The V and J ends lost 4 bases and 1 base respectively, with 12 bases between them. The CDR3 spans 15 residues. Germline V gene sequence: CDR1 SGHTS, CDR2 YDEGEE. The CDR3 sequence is CASSTQGWSNQPQHF. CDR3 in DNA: TGTGCCAGCAGCACCCAGGGTTGGAGCAATCAGCCCCAGCATTTT.

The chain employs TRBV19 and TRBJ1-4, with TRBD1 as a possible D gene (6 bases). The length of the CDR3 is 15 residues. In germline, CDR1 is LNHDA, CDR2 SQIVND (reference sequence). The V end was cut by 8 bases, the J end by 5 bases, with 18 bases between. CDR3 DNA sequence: TGTGCCAGTTCCCTGGCGGGGGCTGGAAATGAAAAACTGTTTTTT. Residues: CASSLAGAGNEKLFF.

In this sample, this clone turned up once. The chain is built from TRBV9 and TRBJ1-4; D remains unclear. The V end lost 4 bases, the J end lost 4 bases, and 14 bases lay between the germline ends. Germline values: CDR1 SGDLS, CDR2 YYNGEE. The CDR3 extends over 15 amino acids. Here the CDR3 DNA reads TGTGCCAGCAGCCCCCGGTGGAGCAATAATGAAAAACTGTTTTTT. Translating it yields CASSPRWSNNEKLFF.

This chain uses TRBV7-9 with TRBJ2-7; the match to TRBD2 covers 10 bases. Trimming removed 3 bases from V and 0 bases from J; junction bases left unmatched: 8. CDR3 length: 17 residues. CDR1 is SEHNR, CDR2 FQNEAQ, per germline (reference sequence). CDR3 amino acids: CASSFQSGRAPSYEQYF. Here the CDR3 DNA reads TGTGCCAGCAGCTTTCAAAGCGGGAGGGCACCCTCCTACGAGCAGTACTTC.

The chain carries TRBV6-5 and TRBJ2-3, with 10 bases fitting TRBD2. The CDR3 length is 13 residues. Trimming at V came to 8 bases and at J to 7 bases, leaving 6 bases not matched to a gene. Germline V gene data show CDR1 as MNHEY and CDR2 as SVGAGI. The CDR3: CASGSGGANTQYF. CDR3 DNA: TGTGCCAGCGGGAGCGGGGGGGCAAATACGCAGTATTTT.

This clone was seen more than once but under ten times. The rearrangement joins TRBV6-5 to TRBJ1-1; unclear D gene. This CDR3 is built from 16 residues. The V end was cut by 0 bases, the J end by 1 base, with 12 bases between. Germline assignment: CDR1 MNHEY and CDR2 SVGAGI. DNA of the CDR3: TGTGCCAGCAGTTACTCGAGTTCGGGAGGGAACACTGAAGCTTTCTTT. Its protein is CASSYSSSGGNTEAFF.